The 7 T cell receptor beta chains below were found in one sample sequenced in a study of blood T cell repertoires in COVID-19. Some clones are missing from TCRdb's copy, which holds only in-frame ones; the method was immunoSEQ multiplex PCR. The sample yields 240,000 or so clones, 88% seen once. Sequencing was carried out using peripheral blood. The receptor set was obtained from a woman aged 30 to 39 with acute or convalescent COVID-19.

J is TRBJ2-6 and V is TRBV7-9, with D hard to call. Germline V gives CDR1 SEHNR, CDR2 FQNEAQ (reference sequence). Deletions cut 4 bases from V and 12 bases from J, with 10 bases between. The CDR3 is 12 residues long. The CDR3 coding sequence is TGTGCCAGCAGCTCCGGTATTGGCGTCCTGACTTTC. Its protein is CASSSGIGVLTF.

V usage is TRBV7-2 and J usage is TRBJ2-1, with TRBD1 identical over 11 bases. The J segment lost 6 bases and the V segment lost 5 bases, leaving 9 bases of the junction unmatched. Germline lookup yields CDR1 SGHTA and CDR2 FQGNSA. There are 16 residues in the CDR3. The DNA of the CDR3 is TGTGCCAGCAGCCCGAGGTGGGACAGGGGGTCCAATGAGCAGTTCTTC. Amino acid sequence: CASSPRWDRGSNEQFF.

This sequence joins TRBV11-2 and TRBJ2-2; 10 bases fit TRBD2. Per germline, CDR1 SGHAT and CDR2 FQNNGV. The CDR3 consists of 15 residues. V lost 3 bases, J lost 5 bases, and 3 bases stayed unmatched. CDR3 protein: CASSFGLAATGELFF. The CDR3 coding sequence is TGTGCCAGCAGCTTCGGACTAGCGGCAACCGGGGAGCTGTTTTTT.

In regard to this clone: Other DNA sequences from this sample encode an identical CDR3 as well. This rearrangement joins TRBV7-2 to TRBJ2-7, with D hard to call. V lost 0 bases and J lost 6, with 3 bases in between. CDR3 length: 11 amino acids. CDR1 and CDR2 (germline): SGHTA, FQGNSA. The DNA of the CDR3 is TGTGCCAGCAGCTTAGCTCGCGAGCAGTACTTC. As protein: CASSLAREQYF.

This sequence joins TRBV27 and TRBJ2-1; the match to TRBD1 covers 9 bases. The ends lost 3 bases at V and 6 bases at J; junction bases unmatched: 6. The germline gives CDR1 MNHEY, CDR2 SMNVEV (reference sequence). This CDR3 spans 15 amino acids. CDR3 sequence (DNA): TGTGCCAGCAGTTTTTCCGGGACAGGGTTCAATGAGCAGTTCTTC. As protein: CASSFSGTGFNEQFF.

The chain has TRBV12-3 or TRBV12-4 and TRBJ2-1, with D uncertain. This CDR3 has 11 amino acids. Trimming pared 7 bases from V and 10 bases from J, leaving 11 bases between. CDR3 DNA sequence: TGTGCCAGCAAACTTGAGAGAGAGCAGTTCTTC. Amino acids: CASKLEREQFF.

This clone has only one observation. The chain joins TRBV6-2 or TRBV6-3 to TRBJ1-3; the D is unclear. The CDR3 loop spans 14 amino acids. Germline assignment: CDR1 MNHEY and CDR2 SVGEGT. Trimming left V 4 bases short and J 7 bases short, with 14 bases between. The CDR3 is CASSSLDTWNTIYF. CDR3 sequence (DNA): TGTGCCAGCAGTTCCCTCGACACTTGGAACACCATATATTTT.